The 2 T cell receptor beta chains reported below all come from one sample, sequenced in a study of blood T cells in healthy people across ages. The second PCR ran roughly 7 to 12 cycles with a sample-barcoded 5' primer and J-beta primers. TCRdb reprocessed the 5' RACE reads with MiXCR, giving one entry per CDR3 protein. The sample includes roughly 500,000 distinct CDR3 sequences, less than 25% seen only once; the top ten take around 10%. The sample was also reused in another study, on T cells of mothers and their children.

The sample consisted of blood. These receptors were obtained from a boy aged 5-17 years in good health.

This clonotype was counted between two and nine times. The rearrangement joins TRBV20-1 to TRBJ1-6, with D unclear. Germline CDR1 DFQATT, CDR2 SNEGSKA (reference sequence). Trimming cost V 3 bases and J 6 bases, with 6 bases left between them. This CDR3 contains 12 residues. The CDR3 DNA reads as TGCAGTGCTAGGGAGACTAATTCACCCCTCCACTTT. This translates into CSARETNSPLHF.

The CDR3 is CASSLKGGGAKYTQYF. CDR3 DNA: TGTGCCAGCAGCCTGAAGGGGGGCGGGGCCAAATATACGCAGTATTTT. The chain employs TRBV5-4 and TRBJ2-3; D might be TRBD1 or TRBD2, each matching 6 bases. CDR3 length equals 16 residues. Trimming took 4 bases from V and 7 from J, leaving 22 bases between them. Germline V gene sequence: CDR1 SGHNT, CDR2 YYREEE (reference sequence). The variable domain in full, with the rest retrieved from reference TRBV5-4 and TRBJ2-3, is ETGVTQSPTHLIKTRGQQVTLRCSSQSGHNTVSWYQQALGQGPQFIFQYYREEENGRGNFPPRFSGLQFPNYSSELNVNALELDDSALYLCASSLKGGGAKYTQYFGPGTRLTVL.